The following is a TCR beta chain sequence with its context. Its specificity is unknown. The ends lost 3 bases at V and 3 bases at J; junction bases unmatched: 4. CDR1 MNHEY and CDR2 SMNVEV come from the germline V gene (reference sequence). CDR3 length: 14 residues. Here immunoSEQ multiplex PCR was the method, and the copy in TCRdb shows in-frame clones only, minus some. The sample yields 90,000 to 150,000 clones, approximately 90% seen once. The sample belongs to a study of T cell responses to AZD1222 COVID-19 vaccine. For the study at large: Pooled in the analysis were second doses at about 4 or about 12 weeks. Findings of the study overall: Females made up more of the donors, who were largely white British, and clonal diversity may have come out too low.

The receptor's source is an adult in good health. The rearrangement joins TRBV27 to TRBJ1-2; 7 nucleotides match TRBD1. Sequenced here: peripheral blood, sampled on day 0 of AZD1222 vaccination. CDR3 DNA: TGTGCCAGCAGTTTGACAGGGTGGGACTATGGCTACACCTTC. Translation: CASSLTGWDYGYTF.